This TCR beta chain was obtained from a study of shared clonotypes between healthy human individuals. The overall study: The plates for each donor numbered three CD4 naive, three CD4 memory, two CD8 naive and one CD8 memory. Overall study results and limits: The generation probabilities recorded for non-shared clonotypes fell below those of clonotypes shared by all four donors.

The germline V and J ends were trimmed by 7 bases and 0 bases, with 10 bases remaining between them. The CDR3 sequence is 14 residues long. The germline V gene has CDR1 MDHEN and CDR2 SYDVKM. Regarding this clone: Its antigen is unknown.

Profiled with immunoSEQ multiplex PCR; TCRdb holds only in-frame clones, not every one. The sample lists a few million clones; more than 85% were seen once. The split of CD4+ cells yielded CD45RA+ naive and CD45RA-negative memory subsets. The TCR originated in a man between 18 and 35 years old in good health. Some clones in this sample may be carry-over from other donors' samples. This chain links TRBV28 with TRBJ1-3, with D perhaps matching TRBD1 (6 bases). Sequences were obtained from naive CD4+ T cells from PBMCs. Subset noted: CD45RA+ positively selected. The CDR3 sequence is CASTTGFSGNTIYF. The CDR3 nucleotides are TGTGCCAGCACCACAGGGTTCTCTGGAAACACCATATATTTT.